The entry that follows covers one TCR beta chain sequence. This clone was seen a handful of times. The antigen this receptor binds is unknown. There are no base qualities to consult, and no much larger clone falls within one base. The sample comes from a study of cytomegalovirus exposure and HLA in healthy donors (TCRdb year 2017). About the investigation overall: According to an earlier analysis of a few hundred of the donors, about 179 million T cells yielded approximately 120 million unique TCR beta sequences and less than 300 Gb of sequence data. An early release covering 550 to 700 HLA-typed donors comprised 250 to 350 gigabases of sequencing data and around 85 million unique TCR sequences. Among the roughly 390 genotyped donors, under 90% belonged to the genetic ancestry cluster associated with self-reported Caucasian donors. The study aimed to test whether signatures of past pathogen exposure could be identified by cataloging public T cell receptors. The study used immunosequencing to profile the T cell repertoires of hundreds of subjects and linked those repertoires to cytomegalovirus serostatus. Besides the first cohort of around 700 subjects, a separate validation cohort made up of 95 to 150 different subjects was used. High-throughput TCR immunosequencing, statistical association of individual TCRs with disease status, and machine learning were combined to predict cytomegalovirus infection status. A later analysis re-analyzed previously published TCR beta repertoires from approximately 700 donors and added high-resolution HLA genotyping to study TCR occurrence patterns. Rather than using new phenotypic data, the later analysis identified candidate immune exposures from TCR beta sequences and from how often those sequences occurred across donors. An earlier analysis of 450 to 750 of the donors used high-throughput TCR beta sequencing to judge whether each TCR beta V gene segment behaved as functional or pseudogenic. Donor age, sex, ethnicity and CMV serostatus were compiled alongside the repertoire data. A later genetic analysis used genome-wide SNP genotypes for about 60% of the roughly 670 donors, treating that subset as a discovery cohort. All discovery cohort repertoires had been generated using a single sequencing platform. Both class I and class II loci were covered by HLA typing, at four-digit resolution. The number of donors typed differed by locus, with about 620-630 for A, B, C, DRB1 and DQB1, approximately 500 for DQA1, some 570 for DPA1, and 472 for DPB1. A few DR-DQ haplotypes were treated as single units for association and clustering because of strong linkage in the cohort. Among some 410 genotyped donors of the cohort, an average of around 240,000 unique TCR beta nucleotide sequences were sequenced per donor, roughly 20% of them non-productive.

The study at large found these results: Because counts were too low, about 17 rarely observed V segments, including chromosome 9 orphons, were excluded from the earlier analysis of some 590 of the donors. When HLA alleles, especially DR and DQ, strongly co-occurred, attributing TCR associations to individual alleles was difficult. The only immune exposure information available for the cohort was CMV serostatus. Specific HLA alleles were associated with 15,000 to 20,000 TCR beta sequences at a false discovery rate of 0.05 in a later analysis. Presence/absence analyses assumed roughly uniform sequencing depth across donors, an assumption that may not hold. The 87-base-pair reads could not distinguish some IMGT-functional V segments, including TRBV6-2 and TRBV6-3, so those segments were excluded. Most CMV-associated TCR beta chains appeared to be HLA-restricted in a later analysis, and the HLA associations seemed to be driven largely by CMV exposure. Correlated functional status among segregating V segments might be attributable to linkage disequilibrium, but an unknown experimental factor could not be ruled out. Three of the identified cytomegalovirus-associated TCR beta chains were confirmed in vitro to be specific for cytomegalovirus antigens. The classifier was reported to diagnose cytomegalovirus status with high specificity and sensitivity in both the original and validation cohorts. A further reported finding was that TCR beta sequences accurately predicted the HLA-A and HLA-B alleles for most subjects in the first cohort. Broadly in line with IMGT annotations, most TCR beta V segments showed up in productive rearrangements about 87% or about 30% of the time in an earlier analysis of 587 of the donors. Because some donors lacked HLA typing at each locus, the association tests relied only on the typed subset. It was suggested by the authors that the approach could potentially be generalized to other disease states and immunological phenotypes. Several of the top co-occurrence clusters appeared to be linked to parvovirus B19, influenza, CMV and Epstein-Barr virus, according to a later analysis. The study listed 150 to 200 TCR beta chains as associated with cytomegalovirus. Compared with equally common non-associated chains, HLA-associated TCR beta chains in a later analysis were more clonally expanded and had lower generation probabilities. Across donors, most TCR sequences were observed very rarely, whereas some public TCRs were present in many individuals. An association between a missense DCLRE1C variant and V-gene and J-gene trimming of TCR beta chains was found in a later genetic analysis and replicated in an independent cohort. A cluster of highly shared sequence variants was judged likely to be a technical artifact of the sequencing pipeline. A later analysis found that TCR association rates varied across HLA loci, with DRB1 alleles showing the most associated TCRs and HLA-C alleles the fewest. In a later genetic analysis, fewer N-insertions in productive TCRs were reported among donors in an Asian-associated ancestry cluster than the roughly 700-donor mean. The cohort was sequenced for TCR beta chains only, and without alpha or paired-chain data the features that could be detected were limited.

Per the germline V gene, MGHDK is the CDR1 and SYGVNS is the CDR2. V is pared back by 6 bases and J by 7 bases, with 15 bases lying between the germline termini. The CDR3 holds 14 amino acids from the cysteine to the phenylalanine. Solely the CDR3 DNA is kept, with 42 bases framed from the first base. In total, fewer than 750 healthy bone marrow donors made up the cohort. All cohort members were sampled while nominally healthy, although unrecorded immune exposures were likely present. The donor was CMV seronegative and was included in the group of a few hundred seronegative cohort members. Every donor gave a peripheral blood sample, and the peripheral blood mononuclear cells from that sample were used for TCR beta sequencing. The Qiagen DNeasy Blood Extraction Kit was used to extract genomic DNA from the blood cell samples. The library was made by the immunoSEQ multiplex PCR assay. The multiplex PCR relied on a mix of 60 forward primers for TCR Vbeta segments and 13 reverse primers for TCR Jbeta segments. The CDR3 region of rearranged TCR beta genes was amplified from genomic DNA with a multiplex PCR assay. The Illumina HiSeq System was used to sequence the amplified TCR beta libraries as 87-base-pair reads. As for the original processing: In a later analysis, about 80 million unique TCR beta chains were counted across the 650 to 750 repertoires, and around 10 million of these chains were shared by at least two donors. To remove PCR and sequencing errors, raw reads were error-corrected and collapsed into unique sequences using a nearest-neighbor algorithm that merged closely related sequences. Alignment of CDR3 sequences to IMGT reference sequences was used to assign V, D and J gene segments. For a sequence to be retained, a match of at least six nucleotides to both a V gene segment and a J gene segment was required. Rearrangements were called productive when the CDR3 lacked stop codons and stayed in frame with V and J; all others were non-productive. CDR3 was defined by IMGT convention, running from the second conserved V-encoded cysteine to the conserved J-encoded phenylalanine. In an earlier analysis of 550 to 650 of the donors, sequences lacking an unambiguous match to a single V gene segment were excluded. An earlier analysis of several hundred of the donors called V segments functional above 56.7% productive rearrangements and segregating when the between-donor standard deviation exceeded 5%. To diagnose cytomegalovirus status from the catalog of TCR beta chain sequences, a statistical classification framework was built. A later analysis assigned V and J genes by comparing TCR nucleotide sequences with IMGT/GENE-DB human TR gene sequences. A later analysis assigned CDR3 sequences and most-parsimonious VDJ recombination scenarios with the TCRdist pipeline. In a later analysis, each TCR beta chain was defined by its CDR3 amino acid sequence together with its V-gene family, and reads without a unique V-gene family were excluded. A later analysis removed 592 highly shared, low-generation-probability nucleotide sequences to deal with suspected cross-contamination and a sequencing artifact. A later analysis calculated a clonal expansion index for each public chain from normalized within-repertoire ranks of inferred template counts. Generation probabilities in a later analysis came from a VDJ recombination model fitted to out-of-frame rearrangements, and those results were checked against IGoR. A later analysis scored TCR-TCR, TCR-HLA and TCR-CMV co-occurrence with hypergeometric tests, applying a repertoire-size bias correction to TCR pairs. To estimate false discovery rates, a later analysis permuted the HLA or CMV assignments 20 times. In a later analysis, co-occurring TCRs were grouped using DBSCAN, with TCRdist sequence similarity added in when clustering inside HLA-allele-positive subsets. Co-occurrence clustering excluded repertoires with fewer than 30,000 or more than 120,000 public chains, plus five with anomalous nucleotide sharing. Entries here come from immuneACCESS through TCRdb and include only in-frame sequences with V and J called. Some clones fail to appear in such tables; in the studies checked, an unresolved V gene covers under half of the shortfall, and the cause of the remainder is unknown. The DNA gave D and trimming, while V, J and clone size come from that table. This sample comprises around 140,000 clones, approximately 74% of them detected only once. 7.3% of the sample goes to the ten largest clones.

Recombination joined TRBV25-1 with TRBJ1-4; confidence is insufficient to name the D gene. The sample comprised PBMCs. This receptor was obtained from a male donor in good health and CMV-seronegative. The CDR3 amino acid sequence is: CASRTSGAGEKLFF. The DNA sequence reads TGTGCCAGCAGAACCTCGGGAGCGGGTGAAAAACTGTTTTTT. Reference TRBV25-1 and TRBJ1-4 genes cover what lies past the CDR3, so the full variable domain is EADIYQTPRYLVIGTGKKITLECSQTMGHDKMYWYQQDPGMELHLIHYSYGVNSTEKGDLSSESTVSRIRTEHFPLTLESARPSHTSQYLCASRTSGAGEKLFFGSGTQLSVL.